Listed below are T cell receptor beta chains from one sample, sequenced in a study of T cells after yellow fever vaccination. A single record per CDR3 protein comes from TCRdb applying MiXCR to the 5' RACE reads. The table has 550,000 to 750,000 distinct CDR3 sequences, 13% seen once. This material consisted of PBMCs, taken on the day of the yellow fever booster vaccination. All receptors come from a man younger than 40 who received the YFV17D yellow fever vaccine. Both conserved end residues are part of each CDR3. The order of the fields is D gene, V gene, clone size, J gene, CDR3 DNA, CDR3 protein. The D gene is left open where the match is weak. The size entry is marked missing in some rows and otherwise reads once, few, many or a size class.

d_call: .
v_call: TRBV5-1
clone_size: many
j_call: TRBJ2-3
cdr3_nt: TGCGCCAGCAGCTTCGGGACAAACCCTACAGATACGCAGTATTTT
cdr3_aa: CASSFGTNPTDTQYF

d_call: .
v_call: TRBV27
clone_size: .
j_call: TRBJ2-5
cdr3_nt: TGTGCCAGCCGCAGGGAAGAGACCCAGTACTTC
cdr3_aa: CASRREETQYF

d_call: .
v_call: TRBV29-1
clone_size: few
j_call: TRBJ1-2
cdr3_nt: TGCAGCGCCGTTACAGGGAGGTTCTATGGCTACACCTTC
cdr3_aa: CSAVTGRFYGYTF

d_call: .
v_call: TRBV5-1
clone_size: few
j_call: TRBJ2-3
cdr3_nt: TGCGCCAGCAGCTTGGCCTCTATCAGGATTTTTTCAGATACGCAGTATTTT
cdr3_aa: CASSLASIRIFSDTQYF

d_call: .
v_call: TRBV3-1
clone_size: .
j_call: TRBJ1-2
cdr3_nt: TGTGCCAGCAGCCAAGATCCCCCACGAGGCAGACCCAACTATGGCTACACCTTC
cdr3_aa: CASSQDPPRGRPNYGYTF

d_call: .
v_call: TRBV5-1
clone_size: .
j_call: TRBJ1-1
cdr3_nt: TGCGCCAGCAGCCAATTAGGGACCAGGAACACTGAAGCTTTCTTT
cdr3_aa: CASSQLGTRNTEAFF

d_call: .
v_call: TRBV10-3
clone_size: .
j_call: TRBJ2-7
cdr3_nt: TGTGCCGGACCCGGAGTTTGGGACTTAGACTGCGAGCAGTACTTC
cdr3_aa: CAGPGVWDLDCEQYF

d_call: TRBD1
v_call: TRBV12-3/TRBV12-4
clone_size: .
j_call: TRBJ1-2
cdr3_nt: TGTGCCAGCAGTCCCCTATTACAGGGGGCTAGGTATGGCTACACCTTC
cdr3_aa: CASSPLLQGARYGYTF

d_call: .
v_call: TRBV7-3
clone_size: few
j_call: TRBJ2-3
cdr3_nt: TGTGCCAGCAGCGTCTGGGGGCGAGATACGCAGTATTTT
cdr3_aa: CASSVWGRDTQYF

d_call: .
v_call: TRBV5-4
clone_size: few
j_call: TRBJ2-1
cdr3_nt: TGTGCCAGCAGGCCGGGGTCCCGGGACGACAATGAGCAGTTCTTC
cdr3_aa: CASRPGSRDDNEQFF

d_call: .
v_call: TRBV7-8
clone_size: .
j_call: TRBJ1-2
cdr3_nt: TGTGCCAAGGGAGGAGATCTGCCCGAAAACTATGGCTACACCTTC
cdr3_aa: CAKGGDLPENYGYTF

d_call: TRBD2
v_call: TRBV12-3/TRBV12-4
clone_size: many
j_call: TRBJ2-7
cdr3_nt: TGTGCCAGCAGCCCTCAGAGCGGGAGTTACGAGCAGTACTTC
cdr3_aa: CASSPQSGSYEQYF

d_call: TRBD2
v_call: TRBV7-9
clone_size: few
j_call: TRBJ2-3
cdr3_nt: TGTGCCAGCAGCTTAGCCCTTTCAAGCGGGAGTTTAAATACGCAGTATTTT
cdr3_aa: CASSLALSSGSLNTQYF

d_call: TRBD1
v_call: TRBV12-3/TRBV12-4
clone_size: .
j_call: TRBJ2-1
cdr3_nt: TGTGCCAGCAGTTTTCAAGACAGGGGATCCTACAATGAGCAGTTCTTC
cdr3_aa: CASSFQDRGSYNEQFF

d_call: TRBD1
v_call: TRBV29-1
clone_size: .
j_call: TRBJ2-7
cdr3_nt: TGCAGCGCCGGACAGGGAATCCACGAGCAGTACTTC
cdr3_aa: CSAGQGIHEQYF

d_call: .
v_call: TRBV7-2
clone_size: few
j_call: TRBJ1-1
cdr3_nt: TGTGCCAGCAGCAACAAGCCCACTGAAGCTTTCTTT
cdr3_aa: CASSNKPTEAFF

d_call: .
v_call: TRBV9
clone_size: .
j_call: TRBJ2-3
cdr3_nt: TGTGCCAGCAGCGTAGATCGGGGCACAGATACGCAGTATTTT
cdr3_aa: CASSVDRGTDTQYF

d_call: .
v_call: TRBV20-1
clone_size: few
j_call: TRBJ2-3
cdr3_nt: TGCAGTGCTAGGCCCGCACAGGGTACCCCAGATACGCAGTATTTT
cdr3_aa: CSARPAQGTPDTQYF

d_call: .
v_call: TRBV6-1
clone_size: .
j_call: TRBJ2-5
cdr3_nt: TGTGCCAGCAGTCCCCGGGCGGCCCGTGAGACCCAGTACTTC
cdr3_aa: CASSPRAARETQYF

d_call: TRBD1
v_call: TRBV6-2/TRBV6-3
clone_size: few
j_call: TRBJ1-1
cdr3_nt: TGTGCCAGCAGTCCCTCGACAGGGTGGAACACTGAAGCTTTCTTT
cdr3_aa: CASSPSTGWNTEAFF

d_call: .
v_call: TRBV20-1
clone_size: .
j_call: TRBJ2-1
cdr3_nt: TGCAGTGCCTTCGGAGGGGGGTACAATGAGCAGTTCTTC
cdr3_aa: CSAFGGGYNEQFF

d_call: TRBD1
v_call: TRBV7-2
clone_size: .
j_call: TRBJ2-1
cdr3_nt: TGTGCCAGCAGCTTAGAGCGACAGGGGTACAATGAGCAGTTCTTC
cdr3_aa: CASSLERQGYNEQFF

d_call: .
v_call: TRBV19
clone_size: .
j_call: TRBJ2-1
cdr3_nt: TGTGCCAGTAGTATCTCCCCCACAGGGTTACATGAGCAGTTCTTC
cdr3_aa: CASSISPTGLHEQFF

d_call: .
v_call: TRBV6-5
clone_size: .
j_call: TRBJ2-7
cdr3_nt: TGTGCCAGCAGAAGGGACACCTACGAGCAGTACTTC
cdr3_aa: CASRRDTYEQYF

d_call: .
v_call: TRBV29-1
clone_size: .
j_call: TRBJ2-1
cdr3_nt: TGCAGCGTTGAAGATTCCTATACCGATGAGCAGTTCTTC
cdr3_aa: CSVEDSYTDEQFF

d_call: .
v_call: TRBV20-1
clone_size: .
j_call: TRBJ1-4
cdr3_nt: TGCAGTGCTAGAGAAGGCTCGGGATCCAGTGAAAAACTGTTTTTT
cdr3_aa: CSAREGSGSSEKLFF

d_call: .
v_call: TRBV7-9
clone_size: .
j_call: TRBJ2-1
cdr3_nt: TGTGCCAGCAGCTTTAGCTTGGGGATTGATGAGCAGTTCTTC
cdr3_aa: CASSFSLGIDEQFF

d_call: TRBD1
v_call: TRBV12-3/TRBV12-4
clone_size: .
j_call: TRBJ1-2
cdr3_nt: TGTGCCAGCAGTCGAGGACAGGGCGGAGGCTACACCTTC
cdr3_aa: CASSRGQGGGYTF

d_call: TRBD2
v_call: TRBV6-2/TRBV6-3
clone_size: .
j_call: TRBJ2-5
cdr3_nt: TGTGCCAGCAGTCCAACTAGCGGGAGGGCAAAGACCCAGTACTTC
cdr3_aa: CASSPTSGRAKTQYF

d_call: TRBD2
v_call: TRBV6-1
clone_size: few
j_call: TRBJ2-7
cdr3_nt: TGTGCCAGCATCGGTGGCGGGAGGGCCATGAACGAGCAGTACTTC
cdr3_aa: CASIGGGRAMNEQYF